What follows are 11 T cell receptor beta chains derived from one specimen sequenced in a study of cytomegalovirus exposure and HLA in healthy donors. The PCR was carried out with 60 Vbeta primers and 13 Jbeta primers. Profiled with immunoSEQ multiplex PCR; TCRdb holds only in-frame clones, not every one. This sample has more than 90,000 clones; roughly 70% occur once, and the top ten carry 8% to 13%. The sample consisted of PBMCs. The receptors stem from a man in his fifties or sixties in good health and CMV-seronegative.

This clone was recorded a few times. This chain connects TRBV28 to TRBJ2-7; no firm D call. Germline-derived CDR1 and CDR2 are MDHEN and SYDVKM. Trimming shortened V by 7 bases and J by 6 bases, and 10 bases separated the two germline ends. The length of the CDR3 is 11 residues. The CDR3 coding sequence is TGTGCCAGCACCCAACTATCCGAGCAGTACTTC. It encodes CASTQLSEQYF.

V is TRBV28 and J is TRBJ2-5; 8 nucleotides agree with TRBD1. Germline V gene lookup returns CDR1 MDHEN and CDR2 SYDVKM. J was trimmed by 5 bases and V by 6 bases; bases with no gene match: 11. The CDR3 is 15 amino acids. The CDR3 nucleotides read TGTGCCAGCAGCGCCCCAGGGGGCGCCGGGGAGACCCAGTACTTC. It is translated as CASSAPGGAGETQYF.

The genes are TRBV9 and TRBJ2-3, with D possibly matching TRBD1 (5 bases). From germline, CDR1 is SGDLS and CDR2 YYNGEE. V was shortened by 0 bases and J by 3 bases, with 14 bases between the two germline ends. The CDR3 totals 16 residues. The CDR3 bases are TGTGCCAGCAGCGTAGGAGGCCATAAGGGGACAGATACGCAGTATTTT. Translating it yields CASSVGGHKGTDTQYF.

V and J are TRBV6-1 and TRBJ1-2; D might be TRBD1 (5 bases). The CDR3 covers 14 residues. V gave up 2 bases and J gave up 5 bases, with 12 bases separating them. Germline loops: CDR1 MNHNS, CDR2 SASEGT. CDR3 sequence: CASSEPGVGYGYTF. CDR3 DNA: TGTGCCAGCAGTGAACCGGGGGTCGGGTATGGCTACACCTTC.

The chain is built from TRBV30 and TRBJ2-2; 8 bases line up with TRBD1. Germline V gives CDR1 GTSNPN, CDR2 SVGIG (reference sequence). V lost 6 bases to trimming and J lost 7 bases; unmatched junction nucleotides: 13. The CDR3 contains 15 residues. The CDR3 loop reads CACQDRGRFGGELFF. CDR3 bases: TGTGCCTGCCAAGACAGGGGAAGGTTTGGCGGGGAGCTGTTTTTT.

Only a few counts were recorded for this clone. This chain uses TRBV7-2 with TRBJ2-3; maybe TRBD2 (5 bases). This CDR3 is 16 amino acids long. Germline CDR1 SGHTA, CDR2 FQGNSA. Trimming removed 4 bases from V and 4 bases from J, with 18 bases in between. This chain's CDR3 is CASSSPVRLAADTQYF. CDR3 DNA: TGTGCCAGCAGCTCCCCAGTTCGGCTAGCTGCAGATACGCAGTATTTT.

The rearrangement links TRBV11-2 to TRBJ2-3, with TRBD2 matching 12 bases. The CDR3 extends over 16 amino acids. Germline CDR1 SGHAT, CDR2 FQNNGV. V lost 3 bases to trimming and J lost 6 bases; unmatched junction nucleotides: 7. In DNA, the CDR3 is TGTGCCAGCAGCTTGCTAGCGGGGGGGATAATGGATACGCAGTATTTT. It codes for CASSLLAGGIMDTQYF.

This clone was counted a single time. CDR3 sequence reads: CASSVLPRGYEQYF. The CDR3 DNA follows: TGTGCCAGCAGTGTACTCCCCCGGGGTTACGAGCAGTACTTC. The genes are TRBV28 and TRBJ2-7, with D tentatively TRBD2 (5 bases). The ends were cut back, 5 bases at V and 4 bases at J, with 15 bases in the middle. Germline V gene sequence: CDR1 MDHEN, CDR2 SYDVKM. The CDR3 sequence is 14 residues long.

This rearrangement joins TRBV7-8 to TRBJ2-7, with a weak D call TRBD1 (5 bases). CDR3 size: 14 residues. V lost 4 bases and J 6 bases, leaving 16 bases between the germline ends. The V gene's germline CDR1 is SGHVS and CDR2 FQNEAQ. In DNA, the CDR3 is TGTGCCAGCAGCTCAACAGGACCCTGGGGCGAGCAGTACTTC. Protein: CASSSTGPWGEQYF.

The V and J genes are TRBV27 and TRBJ1-2; tentatively, D is TRBD1 (6 bases). CDR1 is MNHEY and CDR2 is SMNVEV in the germline V gene (reference sequence). V was pared by 2 bases and J by 2 bases, with 12 bases between. The CDR3 is 15 residues long. As DNA, the CDR3 is TGTGCCAGCAGTTTAGCAGGGGCCTCGAACTATGGCTACACCTTC. Amino acid sequence: CASSLAGASNYGYTF.

This clone was recorded once. V gene TRBV2 combines with J gene TRBJ1-2, with D tentatively TRBD1 (6 bases). With 5 bases removed from V and 3 bases from J, the gap between germline ends came to 16 bases. The CDR3 runs 15 residues. Germline V gives CDR1 SNHLY, CDR2 FYNNEI. CDR3 nucleotides: TGTGCCAGCAGTCCCAATAGAGGGGGAGACTATGGCTACACCTTC. This gives the protein CASSPNRGGDYGYTF.